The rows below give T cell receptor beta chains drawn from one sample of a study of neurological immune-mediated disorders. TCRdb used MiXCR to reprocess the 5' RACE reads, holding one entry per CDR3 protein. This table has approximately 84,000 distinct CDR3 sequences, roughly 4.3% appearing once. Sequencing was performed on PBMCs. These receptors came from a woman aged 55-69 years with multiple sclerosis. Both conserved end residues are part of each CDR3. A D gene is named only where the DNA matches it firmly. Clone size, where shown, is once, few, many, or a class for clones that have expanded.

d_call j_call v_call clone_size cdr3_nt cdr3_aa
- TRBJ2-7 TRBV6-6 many TGTGCCAGCAGCTCCGGCGGGGAGCAGTACTTC CASSSGGEQYF
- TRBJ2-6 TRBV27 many TGTGCCAGCAGTTTATCGGGGCAGACCTCTGGGGCCAACGTCCTGACTTTC CASSLSGQTSGANVLTF
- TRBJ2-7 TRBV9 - TGTGCCAGCAGCGTAGAAGTAGGGGGAAGCTCCTACGAGCAGTACTTC CASSVEVGGSSYEQYF
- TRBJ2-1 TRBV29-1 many - CSVDSLDNEQFF
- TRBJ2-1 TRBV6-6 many TGTGCCAGCCGGACTTCCTCCTACAATGAGCAGTTCTTC CASRTSSYNEQFF
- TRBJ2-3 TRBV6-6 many TGTGCCAGCAGTTACTCGGGGACCAGCACAGATACGCAGTATTTT CASSYSGTSTDTQYF
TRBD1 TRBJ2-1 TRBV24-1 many TGTGCCACCAGTGATAAGAGGACAGGGGGCCTCAATGAGCAGTTCTTC CATSDKRTGGLNEQFF
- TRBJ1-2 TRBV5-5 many TGTGCCAGCAGCGGGGGTTTTACTAACTATGGCTACACCTTC CASSGGFTNYGYTF
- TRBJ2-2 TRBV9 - TGTGCCAGTTGCGTAGCGAACACCGTGGAGCTGTTTTTT CASCVANTVELFF
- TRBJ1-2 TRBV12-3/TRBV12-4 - TGTGCCAGCAGTTTCCTCCGGACAAACTATGGCTACACCTTC CASSFLRTNYGYTF
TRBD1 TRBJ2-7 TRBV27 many TGTGCCAGCATTGGGACAGCGCCTAACTACGAGCAGTACTTC CASIGTAPNYEQYF
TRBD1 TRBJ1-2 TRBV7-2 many TGTGCCAGCAGCTTAGCTCGGGCCCAGGGGGCGGAGGGCTACACCTTC CASSLARAQGAEGYTF
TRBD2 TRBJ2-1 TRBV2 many TGTGCCAGCAGTGAAGAAAGACTAGCGGGGGCTATTGAGCAGTTCTTC CASSEERLAGAIEQFF
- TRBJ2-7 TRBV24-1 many TGTGCCACCAGTGATCGCAACAGTGTTCGATCCGAGCAGTACTTC CATSDRNSVRSEQYF
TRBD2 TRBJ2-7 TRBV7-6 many TGTGCCAGCAGCCTCATGAGCGGGGGGTTCTCCTACGAGCAGTACTTC CASSLMSGGFSYEQYF
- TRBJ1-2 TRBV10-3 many TGTGCCATCAGTGAGTCCAGGAAAAACTATGGCTACACCTTC CAISESRKNYGYTF
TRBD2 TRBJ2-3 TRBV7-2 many TGTGCCAGCAGCCCCACTAGCGTAAATACGCAGTATTTT CASSPTSVNTQYF
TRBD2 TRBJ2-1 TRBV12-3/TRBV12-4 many TGTGCCACCTATAGCGGGGGGCGCGGCAATGAGCAGTTCTTC CATYSGGRGNEQFF
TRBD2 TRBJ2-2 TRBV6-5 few TGTGCCAGCAGTTACCCCCTGGGCGGGGGAAGGGGCGGGGAGCTGTTTTTT CASSYPLGGGRGGELFF
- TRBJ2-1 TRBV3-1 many TGTGCCAGCAGCCAAGCCGTAGCGCCTGCCTACAATGAGCAGTTCTTC CASSQAVAPAYNEQFF
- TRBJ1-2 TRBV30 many TGTGCACATGACCCGGGGAACTATGGCTACACCTTC CAHDPGNYGYTF
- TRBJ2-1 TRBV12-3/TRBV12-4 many TGTGCCAGCAGTTTGCTGGGCGGGGTAAGCAATGAGCAGTTCTTC CASSLLGGVSNEQFF
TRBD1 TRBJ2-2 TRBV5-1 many TGCGCCAGCAGCAAGACAGGGGACACCGGGGAGCTGTTTTTT CASSKTGDTGELFF
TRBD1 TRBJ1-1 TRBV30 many TGTGCCTGGACGGGACAGGGCAATTCTGAAGCTTTCTTT CAWTGQGNSEAFF
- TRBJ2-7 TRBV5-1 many TGCGCCAGCAGCGTGGGATCCTGGGACTCCGAGCAGTACTTC CASSVGSWDSEQYF
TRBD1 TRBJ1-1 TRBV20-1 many TGCAGTGCGGACCGGACAGGGAAGACTGAAGCTTTCTTT CSADRTGKTEAFF
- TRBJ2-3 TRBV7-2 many TGTGCCAGCAGCTTAGGTTCGGTAGATACGCAGTATTTT CASSLGSVDTQYF
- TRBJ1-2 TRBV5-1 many TGCGCCAGCAGCTTGGCGGGGAACGGGGCGGCGGGCGGCTACACCTTC CASSLAGNGAAGGYTF
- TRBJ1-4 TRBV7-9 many TGTGCCAGCAGCTTGTTGACCGGGGCTAATGAAAAACTGTTTTTT CASSLLTGANEKLFF
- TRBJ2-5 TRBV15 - TGTGCCACCAGCAGAGATCCAGGGCAGGCGGGAGAGACCCAGTACTTC CATSRDPGQAGETQYF
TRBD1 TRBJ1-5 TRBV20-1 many TGCAGTGCAATCCCTGTCCCGGAAAACAGGGGGCACAATCAGCCCCAGCATTTT CSAIPVPENRGHNQPQHF
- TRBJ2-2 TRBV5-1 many TGCGCCAGCAGCATGATTTCCACCGGGGAGCTGTTTTTT CASSMISTGELFF
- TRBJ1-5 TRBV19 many TGTGCCAGTAGTATTGGGCCCTTTGGCAATCAGCCCCAGCATTTT CASSIGPFGNQPQHF
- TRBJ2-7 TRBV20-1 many TGCAGTGCTAGAGATCGACTTAGTGGGAATACCTACGAGCAGTACTTC CSARDRLSGNTYEQYF
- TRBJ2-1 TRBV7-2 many TGTGCCAGCAGCTTAGCGCTCCCTGGTTCCTACAATGAGCAGTTCTTC CASSLALPGSYNEQFF
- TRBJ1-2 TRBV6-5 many TGTGCCAGCAGTTACTCGGTGGGGGGCTACACCTTC CASSYSVGGYTF
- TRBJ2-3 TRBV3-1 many TGTGCCAGCAGCCAAGAGGTTAAAAACACAGATACGCAGTATTTT CASSQEVKNTDTQYF